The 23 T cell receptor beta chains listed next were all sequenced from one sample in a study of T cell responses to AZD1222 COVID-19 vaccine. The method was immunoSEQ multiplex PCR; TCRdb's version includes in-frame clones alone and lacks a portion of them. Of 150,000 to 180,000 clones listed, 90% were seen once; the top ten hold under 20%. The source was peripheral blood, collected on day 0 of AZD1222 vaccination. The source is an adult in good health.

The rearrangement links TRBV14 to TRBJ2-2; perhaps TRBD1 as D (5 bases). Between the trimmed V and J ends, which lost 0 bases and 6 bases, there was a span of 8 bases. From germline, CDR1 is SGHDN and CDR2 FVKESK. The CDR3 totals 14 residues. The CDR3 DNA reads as TGTGCCAGCAGCCAAGACAGGGTCTCCGGGGAGCTGTTTTTT. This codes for CASSQDRVSGELFF.

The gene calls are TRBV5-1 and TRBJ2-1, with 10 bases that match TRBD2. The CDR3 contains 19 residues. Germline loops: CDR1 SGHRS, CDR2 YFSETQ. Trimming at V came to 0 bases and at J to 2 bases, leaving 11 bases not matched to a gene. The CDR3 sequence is CASSLAGLAGAFTYNEQFF. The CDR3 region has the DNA TGCGCCAGCAGCTTGGCCGGTCTAGCGGGAGCCTTTACCTACAATGAGCAGTTCTTC.

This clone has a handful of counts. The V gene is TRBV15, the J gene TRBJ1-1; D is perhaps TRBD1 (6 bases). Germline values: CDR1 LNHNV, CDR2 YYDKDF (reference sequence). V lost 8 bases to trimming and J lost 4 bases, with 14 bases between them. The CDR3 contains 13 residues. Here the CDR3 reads CATHRERSTEAFF. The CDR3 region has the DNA TGTGCCACCCACAGGGAGAGGAGCACTGAAGCTTTCTTT.

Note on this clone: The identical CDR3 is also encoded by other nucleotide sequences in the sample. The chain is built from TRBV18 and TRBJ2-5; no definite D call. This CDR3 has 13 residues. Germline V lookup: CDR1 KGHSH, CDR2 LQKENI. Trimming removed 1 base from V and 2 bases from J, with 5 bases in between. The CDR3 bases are TGTGCCAGCTCACCACAGGGTCAAGAGACCCAGTACTTC. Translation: CASSPQGQETQYF.

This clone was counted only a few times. The CDR3 loop reads CASSLYEETQYF. DNA for the CDR3: TGCGCCAGCAGCTTGTATGAGGAGACCCAGTACTTC. The genes are TRBV5-1 and TRBJ2-5; no reliable D call. The CDR3 consists of 12 residues. Germline CDR1 and CDR2: SGHRS and YFSETQ. V was trimmed by 1 base and J by 5 bases, leaving 6 bases between them.

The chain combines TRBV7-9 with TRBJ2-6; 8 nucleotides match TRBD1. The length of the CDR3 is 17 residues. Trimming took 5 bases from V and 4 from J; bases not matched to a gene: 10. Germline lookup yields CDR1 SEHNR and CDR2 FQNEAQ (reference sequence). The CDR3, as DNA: TGTGCCAGCAGCCCCCGGGACAGGCATGCCGGGGCCAACGTCCTGACTTTC. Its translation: CASSPRDRHAGANVLTF.

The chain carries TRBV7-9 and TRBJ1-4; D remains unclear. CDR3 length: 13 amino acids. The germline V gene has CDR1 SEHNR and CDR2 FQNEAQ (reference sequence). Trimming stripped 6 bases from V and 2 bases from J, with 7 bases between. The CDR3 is CASSPRTNEKLFF. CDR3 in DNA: TGTGCCAGCAGTCCCCGCACTAATGAAAAACTGTTTTTT.

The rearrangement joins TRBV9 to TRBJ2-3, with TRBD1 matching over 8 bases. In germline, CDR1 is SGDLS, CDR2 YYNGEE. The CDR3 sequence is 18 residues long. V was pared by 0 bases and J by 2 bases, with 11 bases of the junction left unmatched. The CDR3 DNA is TGTGCCAGCAGCGTAGCTACTAGGAACAGGGGGTTCACAGATACGCAGTATTTT. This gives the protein CASSVATRNRGFTDTQYF.

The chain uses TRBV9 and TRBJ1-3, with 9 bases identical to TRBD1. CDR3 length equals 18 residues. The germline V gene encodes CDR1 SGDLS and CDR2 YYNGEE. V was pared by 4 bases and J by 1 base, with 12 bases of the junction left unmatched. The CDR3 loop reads CASSLQSGTGISGNTIYF. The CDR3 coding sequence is TGTGCCAGCAGCCTTCAGTCCGGGACAGGGATTTCTGGAAACACCATATATTTT.

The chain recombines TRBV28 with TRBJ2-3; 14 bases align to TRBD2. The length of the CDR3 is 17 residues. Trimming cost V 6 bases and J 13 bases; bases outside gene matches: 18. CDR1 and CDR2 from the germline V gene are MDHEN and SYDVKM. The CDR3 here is CASSQPLGTSGGPPKYF. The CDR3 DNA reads TGTGCCAGCAGCCAACCCTTAGGGACTAGCGGGGGCCCTCCAAAGTATTTT.

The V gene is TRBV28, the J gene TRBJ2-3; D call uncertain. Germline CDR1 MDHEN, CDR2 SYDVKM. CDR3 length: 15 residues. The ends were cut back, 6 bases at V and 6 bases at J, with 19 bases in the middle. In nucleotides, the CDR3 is TGTGCCAGCAGCCGACCGAAGGGCACGGACGATACGCAGTATTTT. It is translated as CASSRPKGTDDTQYF.

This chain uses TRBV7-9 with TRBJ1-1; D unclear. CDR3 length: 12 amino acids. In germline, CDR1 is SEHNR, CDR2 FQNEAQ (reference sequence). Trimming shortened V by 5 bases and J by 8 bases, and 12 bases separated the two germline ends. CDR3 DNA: TGTGCCAGCAGCCCGCATACAGCGGAAGCTTTCTTT. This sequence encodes CASSPHTAEAFF. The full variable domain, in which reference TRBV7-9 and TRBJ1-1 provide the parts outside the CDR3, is DTGVSQNPRHKITKRGQNVTFRCDPISEHNRLYWYRQTLGQGPEFLTYFQNEAQLEKSRLLSDRFSAERPKGSFSTLEIQRTEQGDSAMYLCASSPHTAEAFFGQGTRLTVV.

CDR3 in DNA: TGTGCCAGTAGTAGTGAGACCACTGGAAACACCATATATTTT. This sequence encodes CASSSETTGNTIYF. This chain links TRBV19 with TRBJ1-3; no reliable D call. The CDR3 runs to 14 residues. V lost 4 bases to trimming and J lost 2 bases, with 9 bases between them. Germline values: CDR1 LNHDA, CDR2 SQIVND (reference sequence).

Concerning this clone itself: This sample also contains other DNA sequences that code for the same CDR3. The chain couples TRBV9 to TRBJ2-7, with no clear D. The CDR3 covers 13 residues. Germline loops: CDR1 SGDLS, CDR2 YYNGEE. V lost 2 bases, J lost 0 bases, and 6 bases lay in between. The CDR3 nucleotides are TGTGCCAGCAGCGTCAGCTACTCCTACGAGCAGTACTTC. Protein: CASSVSYSYEQYF.

The CDR3 is CAISAADSMNTEAFF. The CDR3, as DNA: TGTGCCATCAGTGCGGCTGACAGCATGAACACTGAAGCTTTCTTT. The rearrangement links TRBV10-3 to TRBJ1-1; possible D gene TRBD1, 5 bases. The CDR3 runs to 15 residues. Deletions cut 4 bases from V and 0 bases from J, with 12 bases between. The germline CDR1 and CDR2 sequences are ENHRY and SYGVKD.

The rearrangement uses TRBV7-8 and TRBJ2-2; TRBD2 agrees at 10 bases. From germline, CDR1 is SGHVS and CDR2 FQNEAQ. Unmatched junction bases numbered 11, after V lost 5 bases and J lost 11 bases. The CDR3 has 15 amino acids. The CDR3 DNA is TGTGCCAGCAGCCCCGGACTAGCGGTCCCAGGAGAGCTGTTTTTT. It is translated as CASSPGLAVPGELFF.

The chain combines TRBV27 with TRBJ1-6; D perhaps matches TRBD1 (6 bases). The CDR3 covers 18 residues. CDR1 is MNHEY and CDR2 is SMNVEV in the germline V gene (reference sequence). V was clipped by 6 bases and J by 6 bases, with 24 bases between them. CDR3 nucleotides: TGTGCCAGCAGAGGTCGTTGGAGGGGGACGGAACCTAATTCACCCCTCCACTTT. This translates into CASRGRWRGTEPNSPLHF.

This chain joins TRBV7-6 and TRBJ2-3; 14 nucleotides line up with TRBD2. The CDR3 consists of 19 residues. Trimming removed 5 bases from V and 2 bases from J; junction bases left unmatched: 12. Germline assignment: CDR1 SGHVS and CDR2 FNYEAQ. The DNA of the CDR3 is TGTGCCAGCAGCCCTGCCCCCCCGGGACTAGCGGGAGTCACAGATACGCAGTATTTT. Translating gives CASSPAPPGLAGVTDTQYF.

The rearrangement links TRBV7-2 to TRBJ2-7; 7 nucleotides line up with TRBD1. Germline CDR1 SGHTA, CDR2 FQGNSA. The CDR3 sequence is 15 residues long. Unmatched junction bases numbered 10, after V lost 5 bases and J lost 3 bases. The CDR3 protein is CASSISGTVGYEQYF. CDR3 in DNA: TGTGCCAGCAGCATCTCCGGGACAGTGGGCTACGAGCAGTACTTC.

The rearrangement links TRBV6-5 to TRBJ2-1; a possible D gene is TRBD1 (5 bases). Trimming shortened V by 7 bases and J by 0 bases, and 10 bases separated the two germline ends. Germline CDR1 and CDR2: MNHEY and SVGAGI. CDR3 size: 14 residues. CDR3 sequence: CASTRQGSYNEQFF. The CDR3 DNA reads TGTGCCAGCACTCGGCAGGGCTCCTACAATGAGCAGTTCTTC.

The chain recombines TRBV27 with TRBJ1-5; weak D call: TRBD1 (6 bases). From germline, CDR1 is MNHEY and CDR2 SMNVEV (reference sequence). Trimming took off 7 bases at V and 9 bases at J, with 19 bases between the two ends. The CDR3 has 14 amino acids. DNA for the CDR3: TGTGCCAGCACCCTACTGGGGGGGGCCGGGCCCCAGCATTTT. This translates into CASTLLGGAGPQHF.

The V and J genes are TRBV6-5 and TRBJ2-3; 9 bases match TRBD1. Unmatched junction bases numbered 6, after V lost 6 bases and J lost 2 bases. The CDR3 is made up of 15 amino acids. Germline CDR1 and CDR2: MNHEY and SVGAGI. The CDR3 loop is CASRTGTGFTDTQYF. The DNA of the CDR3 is TGTGCCAGCAGAACCGGGACAGGGTTCACAGATACGCAGTATTTT.

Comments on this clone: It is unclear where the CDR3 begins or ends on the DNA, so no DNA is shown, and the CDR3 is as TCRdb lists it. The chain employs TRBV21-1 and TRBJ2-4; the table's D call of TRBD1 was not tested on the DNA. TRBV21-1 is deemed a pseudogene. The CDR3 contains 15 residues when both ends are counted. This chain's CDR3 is CASSYKCPGKNIQYF.